These 12 T cell receptor beta chains came from one sample sequenced in a study of early stage breast cancer tumors. Clones were read by immunoSEQ multiplex PCR, and TCRdb kept only the in-frame ones, dropping some. Among tens of thousands of clones listed, over 60% were seen once. Sequencing was done on a sample of blood. The receptors were gathered from a person aged 45-65 years with breast cancer.

This clone is classed as medium-sized (0.01 to 0.1%). The V and J genes are TRBV6-5 and TRBJ2-2; D might be TRBD2 (5 bases). V lost 6 bases and J lost 7, with 9 bases in between. Germline V gene sequence: CDR1 MNHEY, CDR2 SVGAGI. The CDR3 length is 12 residues. CDR3 amino acids: CASSQTSGELFF. The CDR3 region has the DNA TGTGCCAGCAGCCAAACTAGCGGGGAGCTGTTTTTT.

In this sample, this clone turned up a few times. The V gene is TRBV7-6, the J gene TRBJ2-3, with D possibly matching TRBD1 (5 bases). CDR3 length: 13 amino acids. The V end lost 8 bases, the J end lost 2 bases, and 11 bases lay between the germline ends. Germline CDR1 is SGHVS and CDR2 is FNYEAQ. The CDR3 bases are TGTGCCAGCGGGGCGGAGATCACAGATACGCAGTATTTT. Amino acid sequence: CASGAEITDTQYF.

CDR3 nucleotides: TGTGCTAGTGGTTTACAAGATCCAGAGACCCAGTACTTC. Amino acids: CASGLQDPETQYF. The J gene is TRBJ2-5, the V gene TRBV12-5; D is unclear. The CDR3 extends over 13 amino acids. CDR1 and CDR2 from the germline V gene are LGHNT and FRNRAP. V was trimmed by 3 bases and J by 4 bases, leaving 9 bases between them.

The gene calls are TRBV7-2 and TRBJ2-1; 8 nucleotides match TRBD1. This CDR3 is built from 16 residues. V was clipped by 0 bases and J by 6 bases; unmatched bases: 7. The germline V gene encodes CDR1 SGHTA and CDR2 FQGNSA. The DNA for the CDR3 is TGTGCCAGCAGCTTAGCTTCCCAGGGGGCGCGCAATGAGCAGTTCTTC. Protein product: CASSLASQGARNEQFF.

This chain joins TRBV27 and TRBJ2-1; TRBD2 matches at 8 bases. The CDR3 totals 15 residues. The J segment lost 6 bases and the V segment lost 3 bases, leaving 7 bases of the junction unmatched. CDR1 and CDR2 (germline): MNHEY, SMNVEV (reference sequence). CDR3: CASSLVSAGGNEQFF. The CDR3 bases are TGTGCCAGCAGTTTGGTCTCGGCGGGAGGCAATGAGCAGTTCTTC.

The J gene is TRBJ1-1, the V gene TRBV5-6, with TRBD1 as a possible D gene (6 bases). V lost 0 bases and J 0 bases, leaving 6 bases between the germline ends. The germline CDR1 and CDR2 sequences are SGHDT and YYEEEE. This CDR3 spans 14 amino acids. For the CDR3, the DNA is TGTGCCAGCAGCTTGGGGACAGTGAACACTGAAGCTTTCTTT. Translating gives CASSLGTVNTEAFF.

The chain uses TRBV18 and TRBJ2-1; 7 bases are a match to TRBD2. The CDR3 has 15 residues. CDR1 is KGHSH and CDR2 is LQKENI in the germline V gene. The J segment lost 2 bases and the V segment lost 3 bases, leaving 4 bases of the junction unmatched. The CDR3 reads CASSPETSPYNEQFF. CDR3 bases: TGTGCCAGCTCACCTGAGACTAGCCCCTACAATGAGCAGTTCTTC.

This clone counts as medium-sized. V is TRBV6-5 and J is TRBJ1-3, with D tentatively TRBD1 (6 bases). The CDR3 has 15 residues. Trimming cost V 6 bases and J 0 bases, with 12 bases left between them. CDR1 is MNHEY, CDR2 SVGAGI, per germline. As DNA, the CDR3 is TGTGCCAGCAGATTGACAGGAAGCTCTGGAAACACCATATATTTT. Translated, it gives CASRLTGSSGNTIYF.

This clone is a singleton in its sample. V usage is TRBV2 and J usage is TRBJ2-3; D perhaps matches TRBD2 (6 bases). Looked up from germline, CDR1 is SNHLY and CDR2 is FYNNEI. Trimming removed 11 bases at V and 0 bases at J, with 15 bases between. The CDR3 loop spans 14 amino acids. The CDR3 here is CALRRERSTDTQYF. The CDR3 DNA is TGTGCCTTGCGACGGGAGAGGAGCACAGATACGCAGTATTTT.

This clone was detected a few times. This chain joins TRBV6-6 and TRBJ2-7; 11 bases are a match to TRBD2. The CDR3 has 14 residues. Germline CDR1 MNHNY, CDR2 SVGAGI (reference sequence). The V segment lost 0 bases and the J segment 6 bases; nucleotides outside the gene matches: 1. The CDR3 region is CASSYSGTSGEQYV. In DNA, the CDR3 is TGTGCCAGCAGTTACTCTGGGACTAGCGGCGAGCAGTACGTC.

The chain's CDR3 is CASHGQGAYGYTF. In nucleotides, the CDR3 is TGTGCCAGTCATGGACAGGGGGCGTATGGCTACACCTTC. The V call is TRBV2, the J call TRBJ1-2, with 11 bases matching TRBD1. Germline lookup yields CDR1 SNHLY and CDR2 FYNNEI. Trimming took 9 bases from V and 5 from J; bases not matched to a gene: 5. The CDR3 is made up of 13 amino acids.

V and J are TRBV10-2 and TRBJ2-3; 11 bases align to TRBD2. Per the germline V gene, CDR1 is WSHSY and CDR2 is SAAADI. Trimming at V came to 5 bases and at J to 5 bases, leaving 3 bases not matched to a gene. This CDR3 has 14 amino acids. This CDR3 reads CASSHGTSGDTQYF. The CDR3 DNA is TGCGCCAGCAGTCACGGGACTAGCGGAGATACGCAGTATTTT.